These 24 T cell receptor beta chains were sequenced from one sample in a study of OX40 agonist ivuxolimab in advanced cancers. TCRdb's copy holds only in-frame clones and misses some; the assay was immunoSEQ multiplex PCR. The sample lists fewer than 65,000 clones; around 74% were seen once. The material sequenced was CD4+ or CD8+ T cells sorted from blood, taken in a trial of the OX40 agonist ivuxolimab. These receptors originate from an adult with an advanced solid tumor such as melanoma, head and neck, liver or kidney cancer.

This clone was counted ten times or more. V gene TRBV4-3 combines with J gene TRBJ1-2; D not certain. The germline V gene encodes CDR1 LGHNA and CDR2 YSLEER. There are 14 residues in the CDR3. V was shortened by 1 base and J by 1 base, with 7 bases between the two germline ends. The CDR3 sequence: CASSQGTLNYGYTF. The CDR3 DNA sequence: TGCGCCAGCAGCCAAGGAACGCTTAACTATGGCTACACCTTC.

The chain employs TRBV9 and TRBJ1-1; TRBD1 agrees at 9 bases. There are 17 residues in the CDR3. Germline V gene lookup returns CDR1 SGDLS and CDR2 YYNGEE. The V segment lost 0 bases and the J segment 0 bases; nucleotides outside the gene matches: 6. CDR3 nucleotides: TGTGCCAGCAGCGTAGAACAGGGGGCAATTTTGAACACTGAAGCTTTCTTT. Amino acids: CASSVEQGAILNTEAFF.

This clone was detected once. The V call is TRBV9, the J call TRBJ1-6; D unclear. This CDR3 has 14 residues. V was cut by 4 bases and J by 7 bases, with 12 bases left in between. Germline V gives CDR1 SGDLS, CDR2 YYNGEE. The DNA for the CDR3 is TGTGCCAGCAGCACGACTCAGTTCAATTCACCCCTCCACTTT. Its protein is CASSTTQFNSPLHF.

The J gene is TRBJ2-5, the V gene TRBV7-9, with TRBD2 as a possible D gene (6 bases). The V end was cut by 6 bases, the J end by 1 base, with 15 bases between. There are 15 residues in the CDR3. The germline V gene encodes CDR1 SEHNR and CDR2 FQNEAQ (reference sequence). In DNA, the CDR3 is TGTGCCAGCAGACCCTCAAGACTAGGCCAAGAGACCCAGTACTTC. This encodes CASRPSRLGQETQYF.

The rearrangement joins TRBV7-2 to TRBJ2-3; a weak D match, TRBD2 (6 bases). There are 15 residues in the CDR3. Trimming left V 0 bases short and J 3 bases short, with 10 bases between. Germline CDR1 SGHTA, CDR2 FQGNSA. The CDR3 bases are TGTGCCAGCAGCTTAGCCCGGGAGCGGACAGATACGCAGTATTTT. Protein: CASSLARERTDTQYF.

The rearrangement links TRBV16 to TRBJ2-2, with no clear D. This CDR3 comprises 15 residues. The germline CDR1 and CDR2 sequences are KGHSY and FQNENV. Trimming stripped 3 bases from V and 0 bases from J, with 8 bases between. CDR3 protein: CASSQRSANTGELFF. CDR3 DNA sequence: TGTGCCAGCAGCCAGAGGTCAGCGAACACCGGGGAGCTGTTTTTT.

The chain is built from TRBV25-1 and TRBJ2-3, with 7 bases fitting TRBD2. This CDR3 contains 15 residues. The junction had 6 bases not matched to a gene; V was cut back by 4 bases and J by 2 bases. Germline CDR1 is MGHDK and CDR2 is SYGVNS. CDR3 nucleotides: TGTGCCAGCAGTGGAGGGGACTACTTCACAGATACGCAGTATTTT. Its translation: CASSGGDYFTDTQYF.

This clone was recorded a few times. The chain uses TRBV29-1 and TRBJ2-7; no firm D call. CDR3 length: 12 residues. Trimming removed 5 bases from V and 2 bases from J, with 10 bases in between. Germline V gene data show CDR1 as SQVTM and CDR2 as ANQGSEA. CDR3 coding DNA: TGCAGCGTTCTTGCTGGAACCTACGAGCAGTACTTC. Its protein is CSVLAGTYEQYF.

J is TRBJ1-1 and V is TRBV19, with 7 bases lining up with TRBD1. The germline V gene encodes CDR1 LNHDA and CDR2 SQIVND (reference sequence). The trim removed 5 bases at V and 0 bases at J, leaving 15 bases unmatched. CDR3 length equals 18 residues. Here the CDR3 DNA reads TGTGCCAGTAGTCCTGGGACAGAGAACTTTTGGGTGAACACTGAAGCTTTCTTT. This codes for CASSPGTENFWVNTEAFF.

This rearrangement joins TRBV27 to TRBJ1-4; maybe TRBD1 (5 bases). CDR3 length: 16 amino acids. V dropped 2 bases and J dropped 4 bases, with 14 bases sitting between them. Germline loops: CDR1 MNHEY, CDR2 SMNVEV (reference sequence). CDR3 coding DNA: TGTGCCAGCAGTTTAGGGGGTCGTTGGGGTAATGAAAAACTGTTTTTT. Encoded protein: CASSLGGRWGNEKLFF.

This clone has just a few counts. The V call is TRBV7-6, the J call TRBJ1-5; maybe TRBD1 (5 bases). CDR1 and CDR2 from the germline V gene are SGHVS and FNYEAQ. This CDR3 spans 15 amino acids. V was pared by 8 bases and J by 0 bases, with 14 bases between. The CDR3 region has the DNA TGTGCCAGCTGGGGCCGGGGATATAGCAATCAGCCCCAGCATTTT. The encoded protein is CASWGRGYSNQPQHF.

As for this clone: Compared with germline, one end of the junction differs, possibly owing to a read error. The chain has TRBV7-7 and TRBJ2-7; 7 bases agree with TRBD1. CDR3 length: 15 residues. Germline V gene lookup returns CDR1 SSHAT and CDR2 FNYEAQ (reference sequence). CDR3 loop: CASSLGDSPSYEQYF. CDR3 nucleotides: TGTGCTAGCAGCTTAGGGGACAGTCCTTCGTACGAGCAGTACTTC.

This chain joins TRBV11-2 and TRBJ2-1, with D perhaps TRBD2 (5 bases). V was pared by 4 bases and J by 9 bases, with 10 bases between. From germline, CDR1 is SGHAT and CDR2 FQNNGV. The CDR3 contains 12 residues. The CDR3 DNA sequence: TGTGCCAGCAGCTCAGAGGCGGGTGAGCAGTTCTTC. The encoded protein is CASSSEAGEQFF.

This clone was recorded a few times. CDR3 in amino acids: CASTRVGAYEQYF. The DNA of the CDR3 is TGTGCCAGCACCAGGGTAGGTGCCTACGAGCAGTACTTC. The chain has TRBV25-1 and TRBJ2-7; TRBD1 might be the D (5 bases). The ends were cut back, 7 bases at V and 2 bases at J, with 12 bases in the middle. Germline CDR1 is MGHDK and CDR2 is SYGVNS. The CDR3 extends over 13 amino acids.

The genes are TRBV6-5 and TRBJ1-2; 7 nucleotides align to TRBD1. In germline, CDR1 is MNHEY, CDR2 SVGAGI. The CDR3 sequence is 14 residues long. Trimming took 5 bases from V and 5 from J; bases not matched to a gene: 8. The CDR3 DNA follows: TGTGCCAGCAGTGGTCGGGACAGAAGATATGGCTACACCTTC. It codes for CASSGRDRRYGYTF.

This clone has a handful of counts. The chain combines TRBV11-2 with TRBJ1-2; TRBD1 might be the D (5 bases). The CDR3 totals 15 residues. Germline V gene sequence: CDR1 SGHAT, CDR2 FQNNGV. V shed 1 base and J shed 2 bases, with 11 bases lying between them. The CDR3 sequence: CASSLGQGPNYGYTF. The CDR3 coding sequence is TGTGCCAGCAGCTTAGGCCAGGGCCCCAACTATGGCTACACCTTC.

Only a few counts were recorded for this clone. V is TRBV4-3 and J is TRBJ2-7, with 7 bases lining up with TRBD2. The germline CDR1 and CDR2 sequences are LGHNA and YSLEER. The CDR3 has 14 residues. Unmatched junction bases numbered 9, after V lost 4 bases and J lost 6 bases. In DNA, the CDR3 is TGCGCCAGCAGCCTCCTAGGGTCGGGAGGCGAGCAGTACTTC. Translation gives CASSLLGSGGEQYF.

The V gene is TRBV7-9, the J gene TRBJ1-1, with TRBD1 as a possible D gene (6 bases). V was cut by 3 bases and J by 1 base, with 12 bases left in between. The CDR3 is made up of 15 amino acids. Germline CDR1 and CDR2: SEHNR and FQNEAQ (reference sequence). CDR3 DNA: TGTGCCAGCAGCTTTACGGGACACCCGAACACTGAAGCTTTCTTT. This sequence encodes CASSFTGHPNTEAFF.

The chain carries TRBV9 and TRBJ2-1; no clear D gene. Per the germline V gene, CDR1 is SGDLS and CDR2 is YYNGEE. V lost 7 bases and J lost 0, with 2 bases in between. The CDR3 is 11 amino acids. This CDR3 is CASGSYNEQFF. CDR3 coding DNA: TGTGCCAGCGGCTCCTACAATGAGCAGTTCTTC.

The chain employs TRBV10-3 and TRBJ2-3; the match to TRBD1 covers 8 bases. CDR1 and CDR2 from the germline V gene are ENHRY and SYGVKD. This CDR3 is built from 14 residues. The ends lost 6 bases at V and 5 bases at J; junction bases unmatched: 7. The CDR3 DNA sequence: TGTGCCATCAGGGACAGGGAAGAGGGAGATACGCAGTATTTT. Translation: CAIRDREEGDTQYF.

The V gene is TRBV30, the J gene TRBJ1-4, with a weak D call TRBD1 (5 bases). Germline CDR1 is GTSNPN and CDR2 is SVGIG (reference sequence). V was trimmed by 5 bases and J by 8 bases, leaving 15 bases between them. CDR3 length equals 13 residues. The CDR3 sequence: CAWAGDQVEKLFF. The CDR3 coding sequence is TGTGCCTGGGCCGGGGACCAAGTGGAAAAACTGTTTTTT.

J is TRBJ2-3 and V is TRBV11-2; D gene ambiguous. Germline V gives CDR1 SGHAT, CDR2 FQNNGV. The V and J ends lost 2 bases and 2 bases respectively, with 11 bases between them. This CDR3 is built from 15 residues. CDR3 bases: TGTGCCAGCAGCTTAAACTCGGGCTACACAGATACGCAGTATTTT. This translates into CASSLNSGYTDTQYF.

CDR3 in amino acids: CASRLGQLFTGELFF. In DNA, the CDR3 is TGCGCCAGCAGGCTTGGACAGCTTTTCACCGGGGAGCTGTTTTTT. This rearrangement joins TRBV5-1 to TRBJ2-2; the D gene is possibly TRBD1 (6 bases). Trimming cost V 5 bases and J 4 bases, with 15 bases left between them. The CDR3 spans 15 residues. Germline V gene sequence: CDR1 SGHRS, CDR2 YFSETQ.

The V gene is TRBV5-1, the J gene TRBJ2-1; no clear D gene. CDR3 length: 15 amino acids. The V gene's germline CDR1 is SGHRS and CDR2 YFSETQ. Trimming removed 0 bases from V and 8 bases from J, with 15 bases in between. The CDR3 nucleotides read TGCGCCAGCAGCTTGGATCAGGTGCGGAGCGATGAGCAGTTCTTC. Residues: CASSLDQVRSDEQFF.